Each of the 27 T cell receptor beta chains below was sequenced from the same sample in a study of blood T cell repertoires in COVID-19. Sequencing was performed with immunoSEQ multiplex PCR; in TCRdb, only in-frame clones are kept and a portion is missing. The table lists approximately 300,000 clones, about nine tenths of them singletons, with approximately 7.5% in the top ten. Sequencing was carried out using peripheral blood. Every receptor here comes from a woman younger than 45 with COVID-19, enrolled during active disease.

This chain joins TRBV9 and TRBJ2-3; 12 bases align to TRBD2. This CDR3 is 16 amino acids long. V lost 2 bases and J lost 2; bases outside the gene matches: 3. Germline-derived CDR1 and CDR2 are SGDLS and YYNGEE. The CDR3 here is CASSVASGRATDTQYF. CDR3 sequence (DNA): TGTGCCAGCAGCGTTGCTAGCGGGAGGGCCACAGATACGCAGTATTTT. Complete variable domain (other parts from reference TRBV9 and TRBJ2-3): DSGVTQTPKHLITATGQRVTLRCSPRSGDLSVYWYQQSLDQGLQFLIQYYNGEERAKGNILERFSAQQFPDLHSELNLSSLELGDSALYFCASSVASGRATDTQYFGPGTRLTVL.

The rearrangement uses TRBV6-6 and TRBJ2-7; D is unresolved. Germline CDR1 and CDR2: MNHNY and SVGAGI (reference sequence). There are 11 residues in the CDR3. V lost 5 bases and J lost 3, with 5 bases in between. In nucleotides, the CDR3 is TGTGCCAGCAGTCCGAGCTACGAGCAGTACTTC. Translated: CASSPSYEQYF.

This clone has just one count. The V call is TRBV15, the J call TRBJ1-2, with 7 bases identical to TRBD1. This CDR3 has 13 amino acids. Germline V gene lookup returns CDR1 LNHNV and CDR2 YYDKDF (reference sequence). After removal of 1 base from V and 8 bases from J, the junction contained 4 bases not matched to a gene. CDR3: CATSRVQGGGYTF. DNA of the CDR3: TGTGCCACCAGCAGAGTCCAGGGGGGCGGCTACACCTTC.

V and J are TRBV5-1 and TRBJ2-1; TRBD2 matches 10 bases. Germline V lookup: CDR1 SGHRS, CDR2 YFSETQ. CDR3 length equals 15 residues. Unmatched junction bases numbered 5, after V lost 0 bases and J lost 8 bases. This chain's CDR3 is CASSLGTSGTDEQFF. In DNA form, the CDR3 reads TGCGCCAGCAGCTTGGGAACTAGCGGGACAGATGAGCAGTTCTTC.

The J gene is TRBJ2-3, the V gene TRBV29-1; maybe TRBD1 (5 bases). The V end lost 5 bases, the J end lost 2 bases, and 14 bases lay between the germline ends. Germline V lookup: CDR1 SQVTM, CDR2 ANQGSEA. CDR3 size: 14 residues. CDR3 sequence reads: CSVSQGVFTDTQYF. As DNA, the CDR3 is TGCAGCGTTTCCCAGGGCGTATTCACAGATACGCAGTATTTT.

This chain connects TRBV6-5 to TRBJ2-1, with 7 bases fitting TRBD1. CDR1 is MNHEY, CDR2 SVGAGI, per germline. The J segment lost 0 bases and the V segment lost 8 bases, leaving 7 bases of the junction unmatched. This CDR3 contains 15 residues. The CDR3 coding sequence is TGTGCCAGCCGGTCGACAGGGAGCTCCTACAATGAGCAGTTCTTC. Amino acid sequence: CASRSTGSSYNEQFF.

J is TRBJ2-2 and V is TRBV12-3 or TRBV12-4; 8 nucleotides match TRBD1. The CDR3 is made up of 13 amino acids. V was pared by 5 bases and J by 6 bases, with 2 bases of the junction left unmatched. In nucleotides, the CDR3 is TGTGCCAGCAGTAGGACAGGGTCCGGGGAGCTGTTTTTT. Translated: CASSRTGSGELFF.

In the case of this clone: Other DNA sequences from this sample encode an identical CDR3 as well. The V and J genes are TRBV18 and TRBJ2-7; 7 bases are shared with TRBD1. Germline V lookup: CDR1 KGHSH, CDR2 LQKENI. The ends lost 2 bases at V and 0 bases at J; junction bases unmatched: 1. This CDR3 comprises 14 residues. In nucleotides, the CDR3 is TGTGCCAGCTCACCATCAGGGGGCTCCTACGAGCAGTACTTC. Amino acid sequence: CASSPSGGSYEQYF.

This rearrangement joins TRBV24-1 to TRBJ1-4; 10 positions match TRBD1. The germline CDR1 and CDR2 sequences are KGHDR and SFDVKD. The CDR3 extends over 15 amino acids. The ends lost 4 bases at V and 7 bases at J; junction bases unmatched: 5. CDR3 DNA: TGTGCCACCAGTGAGCCGACAGGGGGCAGTGAAAAACTGTTTTTT. The encoded protein is CATSEPTGGSEKLFF.

Points on this clone: Other DNA sequences in this sample translate to the same CDR3. The chain uses TRBV9 and TRBJ1-5, with TRBD1 matching 9 bases. Germline V gives CDR1 SGDLS, CDR2 YYNGEE. V lost 3 bases to trimming and J lost 2 bases; unmatched junction nucleotides: 0. The CDR3 spans 14 residues. The CDR3 DNA reads as TGTGCCAGCAGCGGACAGGGGGGCAATCAGCCCCAGCATTTT. Protein product: CASSGQGGNQPQHF.

This clone has just one count. The chain couples TRBV10-2 to TRBJ1-1, with D maybe TRBD1 (6 bases). Germline V lookup: CDR1 WSHSY, CDR2 SAAADI. The CDR3 spans 13 residues. Deletions cut 3 bases from V and 5 bases from J, with 10 bases between. The CDR3 region is CASSEQGRTEAFF. CDR3 nucleotides: TGCGCCAGCAGTGAACAGGGAAGAACTGAAGCTTTCTTT.

The rearrangement joins TRBV7-3 to TRBJ2-5; perhaps TRBD2 as D (6 bases). Germline CDR1 and CDR2: SGHTA and FQGTGA. CDR3 size: 15 residues. V shed 1 base and J shed 5 bases, with 14 bases lying between them. For the CDR3, the DNA is TGTGCCAGCAGCTTAAGGGGATCCCGGGAGGAGACCCAGTACTTC. Translation: CASSLRGSREETQYF.

The chain recombines TRBV28 with TRBJ1-3; no firm D call. Germline V CDR1 and CDR2: MDHEN, SYDVKM. This CDR3 contains 14 residues. Trimming shortened V by 4 bases and J by 0 bases, and 7 bases separated the two germline ends. The CDR3 DNA reads TGTGCCAGCAGTTCCACCAGCTCTGGAAACACCATATATTTT. It specifies CASSSTSSGNTIYF.

V usage is TRBV28 and J usage is TRBJ1-1; no definite D call. CDR3 size: 13 residues. CDR1 and CDR2 from the germline V gene are MDHEN and SYDVKM. The germline V and J ends were trimmed by 6 bases and 1 base, with 9 bases remaining between them. CDR3 coding DNA: TGTGCCAGCAGCAGGAGGGCGAACACTGAAGCTTTCTTT. Translated: CASSRRANTEAFF.

This rearrangement joins TRBV5-4 to TRBJ1-2; possible D gene TRBD1, 6 bases. Trimming took 2 bases from V and 0 from J, leaving 14 bases between them. This CDR3 spans 16 amino acids. The germline V gene encodes CDR1 SGHNT and CDR2 YYREEE (reference sequence). This CDR3 is CASSLLDRRANYGYTF. In DNA form, the CDR3 reads TGTGCCAGCAGCTTACTCGACAGGAGAGCTAACTATGGCTACACCTTC.

The chain combines TRBV3-1 (or the pseudogene TRBV3-2) with TRBJ1-2; 10 nucleotides align to TRBD1. After removal of 5 bases from V and 6 bases from J, the junction contained 6 bases not matched to a gene. The germline gives CDR1 LGHDT, CDR2 YNNKEL (reference sequence). The CDR3 spans 14 residues. The CDR3 sequence is CASSSPDRGHGYTF. CDR3 sequence (DNA): TGTGCCAGCAGCTCCCCCGACAGGGGGCATGGCTACACCTTC.

This clone showed up just once. The chain is built from TRBV2 and TRBJ2-7, with 11 bases aligning to TRBD2. The germline gives CDR1 SNHLY, CDR2 FYNNEI. V shed 4 bases, J shed 7 bases, and the junction held 9 bases outside the gene matches. This CDR3 has 15 amino acids. In nucleotides, the CDR3 is TGTGCCAGCAGTGTTAGGTCTAGCGGGAGGCAAGAGCAGTACTTC. Its translation is CASSVRSSGRQEQYF.

The J gene is TRBJ2-1, the V gene TRBV10-3, with 14 bases aligning to TRBD2. Germline V lookup: CDR1 ENHRY, CDR2 SYGVKD. The J segment lost 10 bases and the V segment lost 6 bases, leaving 8 bases of the junction unmatched. The CDR3 sequence is 15 residues long. In nucleotides, the CDR3 is TGTGCCATCAGGGGACTAGCGGGAGCCTCGGAGGAGCAGTTCTTC. This codes for CAIRGLAGASEEQFF.

The chain joins TRBV19 to TRBJ2-7; 10 bases map to TRBD2. The length of the CDR3 is 15 residues. J gave up 6 bases and V 4 bases, and 9 bases lay outside the gene matches. Germline loops: CDR1 LNHDA, CDR2 SQIVND (reference sequence). The CDR3 DNA follows: TGTGCCAGTAGTACCGCTAGCGGGGGCCTTCGCGAGCAGTACTTC. This sequence encodes CASSTASGGLREQYF.

The chain has TRBV5-8 and TRBJ1-1; 9 nucleotides align to TRBD1. The germline gives CDR1 SGHTS, CDR2 YDEGEE. The CDR3 contains 13 residues. V lost 4 bases to trimming and J lost 10 bases; unmatched junction nucleotides: 8. The CDR3 coding sequence is TGTGCCAGCAGCCTGGGACAGGGACGCGCAGCTTTCTTT. It yields the protein CASSLGQGRAAFF.

The rearrangement links TRBV7-8 to TRBJ2-7; D remains unclear. Germline V CDR1 and CDR2: SGHVS, FQNEAQ. The CDR3 extends over 11 amino acids. Deletions cut 5 bases from V and 3 bases from J, with 5 bases between. For the CDR3, the DNA is TGTGCCAGCAGCCCCCACTACGAGCAGTACTTC. This sequence encodes CASSPHYEQYF.

The chain joins TRBV6-5 to TRBJ2-2; D call uncertain. Germline CDR1 MNHEY, CDR2 SVGAGI. The CDR3 consists of 11 residues. The germline V and J ends were trimmed by 2 bases and 7 bases, with 2 bases remaining between them. CDR3 sequence: CASSYHGELFF. For the CDR3, the DNA is TGTGCCAGCAGTTACCACGGGGAGCTGTTTTTT.

The chain is built from TRBV4-1 and TRBJ1-2; no reliable D call. The CDR3 has 14 amino acids. The germline gives CDR1 MGHRA, CDR2 YSYEKL. The V end was cut by 1 base, the J end by 3 bases, with 9 bases between. The CDR3 sequence is CASSQVTVHYGYTF. The CDR3 DNA reads as TGCGCCAGCAGCCAAGTAACAGTTCACTATGGCTACACCTTC.

The V and J genes are TRBV10-2 and TRBJ2-1; 8 bases agree with TRBD2. The length of the CDR3 is 14 residues. From germline, CDR1 is WSHSY and CDR2 SAAADI. Trimming removed 8 bases from V and 2 bases from J; junction bases left unmatched: 5. CDR3 sequence reads: CASAGTRAYNEQFF. CDR3 in DNA: TGCGCCAGCGCCGGGACTAGGGCCTACAATGAGCAGTTCTTC.

J is TRBJ2-2 and V is TRBV15; the match to TRBD2 covers 7 bases. The germline V gene has CDR1 LNHNV and CDR2 YYDKDF (reference sequence). The CDR3 is 16 residues long. Trimming cost V 1 base and J 4 bases; bases outside gene matches: 6. The CDR3 DNA is TGTGCCACCAGCAGAGGGACGGGCGGGGGCACCGGGGAGCTGTTTTTT. This gives the protein CATSRGTGGGTGELFF.

This chain uses TRBV10-3 with TRBJ2-2; D is perhaps TRBD2 (6 bases). Trimming shortened V by 0 bases and J by 2 bases, and 10 bases separated the two germline ends. This CDR3 is built from 16 residues. Germline-derived CDR1 and CDR2 are ENHRY and SYGVKD. The CDR3 coding sequence is TGTGCCATCAGTGAGTCGGGGGGAGCCAACACCGGGGAGCTGTTTTTT. It codes for CAISESGGANTGELFF.

This chain connects TRBV30 to TRBJ2-7, with a tentative D call TRBD1 (6 bases). V gave up 0 bases and J gave up 2 bases, with 14 bases separating them. Germline V lookup: CDR1 GTSNPN, CDR2 SVGIG (reference sequence). There are 15 residues in the CDR3. The DNA of the CDR3 is TGTGCCTGGAGTGTACGAGGGACACTCACCTACGAGCAGTACTTC. Translating gives CAWSVRGTLTYEQYF.